Below, 2 T cell receptor beta chains from the same sample are listed, as sequenced in a study of blood T cell repertoires in COVID-19. Only in-frame clones appear in the TCRdb table, and some are missing; sequencing was by immunoSEQ multiplex PCR. The sample has some 83,000 clones, more than 70% seen once; the top ten hold around 5.8%. Sequencing was done on a sample of peripheral blood. The receptors derive from a man aged 60 to 69 with active or convalescent COVID-19.

This rearrangement joins TRBV7-2 to TRBJ2-7; perhaps TRBD2 as D (6 bases). Germline CDR1 is SGHTA and CDR2 is FQGNSA. CDR3 length: 13 residues. V shed 7 bases and J shed 4 bases, with 14 bases lying between them. The CDR3: CASTLGRRYEQYF. The DNA of the CDR3 is TGTGCCAGCACCTTGGGGAGGCGGTACGAGCAGTACTTC.

The rearrangement joins TRBV6-1 to TRBJ2-7; no firm D call. The germline CDR1 and CDR2 sequences are MNHNS and SASEGT. V lost 3 bases and J 2 bases, leaving 11 bases between the germline ends. There are 14 residues in the CDR3. In nucleotides, the CDR3 is TGTGCCAGCAGTGACCGTATCCTAGCCTACGAGCAGTACTTC. It translates to CASSDRILAYEQYF.